Shown below are 31 T cell receptor beta chains from a single sample sequenced in a study of cytomegalovirus exposure and HLA in healthy donors. Primers for the PCR totalled 60 Vbeta and 13 Jbeta. Using immunoSEQ multiplex PCR, the repertoire was profiled, and TCRdb retains in-frame clones only, with some absent. This sample's clone table lists approximately 110,000 clones. Sequencing was done on a sample of PBMCs. The origin of the receptors is a man aged 45-65 years in good health and CMV-seronegative.

This chain joins TRBV19 and TRBJ2-2; 10 bases are a match to TRBD1. Germline V lookup: CDR1 LNHDA, CDR2 SQIVND (reference sequence). This CDR3 has 15 residues. V trimming: 5 bases; J trimming: 6 bases; junction bases outside the gene matches: 6. CDR3 protein: CASSARQGAPGELFF. CDR3 DNA: TGTGCCAGTAGTGCCCGACAGGGGGCCCCCGGGGAGCTGTTTTTT.

The chain links TRBV5-1 to TRBJ1-4; 7 nucleotides match TRBD1. The germline V gene encodes CDR1 SGHRS and CDR2 YFSETQ. CDR3 length equals 15 residues. Trimming at V came to 3 bases and at J to 5 bases, leaving 7 bases not matched to a gene. CDR3 in amino acids: CASSSVGQLNEKLFF. In DNA form, the CDR3 reads TGCGCCAGCAGCTCGGTGGGACAGTTAAATGAAAAACTGTTTTTT.

The chain employs TRBV25-1 and TRBJ1-1, with D uncertain. The CDR3 runs to 14 residues. Trimming removed 6 bases from V and 5 bases from J, with 16 bases in between. Germline CDR1 and CDR2: MGHDK and SYGVNS. CDR3 bases: TGTGCCAGCAGACCCGAATCGAGGTTGACTGAAGCTTTCTTT. Its protein product is CASRPESRLTEAFF.

The chain has TRBV6-5 and TRBJ2-7; 10 bases are a match to TRBD2. The CDR3 sequence is 15 residues long. Germline V gene sequence: CDR1 MNHEY, CDR2 SVGAGI. Trimming cost V 6 bases and J 1 base; bases outside gene matches: 6. CDR3 DNA: TGTGCCAGCAGACGGACTAGCGGAACTTCCTACGAGCAGTACTTC. It specifies CASRRTSGTSYEQYF.

V gene TRBV6-1 combines with J gene TRBJ1-1, with D perhaps TRBD1 (5 bases). Between the trimmed V and J ends, which lost 7 bases and 0 bases, there was a span of 12 bases. The V gene's germline CDR1 is MNHNS and CDR2 SASEGT. The CDR3 sequence is 14 residues long. CDR3 coding DNA: TGTGCCAGCACTCTACAGGTCATGAACACTGAAGCTTTCTTT. Its translation is CASTLQVMNTEAFF.

The chain carries TRBV16 and TRBJ2-1; D ambiguous. The CDR3 length is 13 residues. From germline, CDR1 is KGHSY and CDR2 FQNENV. V was trimmed by 0 bases and J by 8 bases, leaving 8 bases between them. The CDR3 protein is CASSQSPVYEQFF. CDR3 DNA sequence: TGTGCCAGCAGCCAATCCCCGGTCTATGAGCAGTTCTTC.

The chain links TRBV7-2 to TRBJ2-5, with D possibly being TRBD2 (6 bases). Per germline, CDR1 SGHTA and CDR2 FQGNSA. Trimming took 4 bases from V and 5 from J, leaving 17 bases between them. The CDR3 covers 15 residues. In DNA, the CDR3 is TGTGCCAGCAGCTCAAGAAGGTGGGGGGTCGAGACCCAGTACTTC. Translated: CASSSRRWGVETQYF.

The rearrangement joins TRBV4-1 to TRBJ1-6; D is ambiguous. Germline V lookup: CDR1 MGHRA, CDR2 YSYEKL. V shed 0 bases and J shed 8 bases, with 20 bases lying between them. The CDR3 runs to 18 residues. CDR3 loop: CASSQDTEGGGIDSPLHF. The CDR3 DNA is TGCGCCAGCAGCCAAGATACCGAAGGAGGAGGTATAGATTCACCCCTCCACTTT.

V usage is TRBV7-9 and J usage is TRBJ2-7, with 7 bases fitting TRBD2. Germline CDR1 is SEHNR and CDR2 is FQNEAQ (reference sequence). This CDR3 spans 15 amino acids. With 0 bases clipped from V and 5 bases from J, the junction kept 7 bases outside the gene matches. The CDR3 region is CASSLAAGVVDEQYF. The DNA for the CDR3 is TGTGCCAGCAGCTTAGCGGCGGGAGTGGTCGACGAGCAGTACTTC.

The chain joins TRBV6-6 to TRBJ1-2; no firm D call. This CDR3 spans 16 amino acids. Germline values: CDR1 MNHNY, CDR2 SVGAGI (reference sequence). Between the trimmed V and J ends, which lost 4 bases and 6 bases, there was a span of 21 bases. CDR3 sequence: CASSSSQSGPNDGYTF. The CDR3 DNA reads as TGTGCCAGCAGTTCGTCCCAATCTGGGCCAAATGATGGCTACACCTTC.

This chain uses TRBV7-3 with TRBJ2-1, with TRBD1 matching over 10 bases. Germline CDR1 reads SGHTA; CDR2 reads FQGTGA. This CDR3 comprises 14 residues. J gave up 5 bases and V 5 bases, and 3 bases lay outside the gene matches. In DNA, the CDR3 is TGTGCCAGCAGCACCGGGACAGGGGACAATGAGCAGTTCTTC. Amino acid sequence: CASSTGTGDNEQFF.

The chain uses TRBV18 and TRBJ2-2; the match to TRBD2 covers 8 bases. Looked up from germline, CDR1 is KGHSH and CDR2 is LQKENI. The CDR3 extends over 16 amino acids. V gave up 3 bases and J gave up 4 bases; unmatched junction bases: 7. Here the CDR3 reads CASSPALAGTTGELFF. The DNA of the CDR3 is TGTGCCAGCTCACCGGCGCTAGCGGGTACCACCGGGGAGCTGTTTTTT. Full variable domain (rest looked up from reference TRBV18 and TRBJ2-2): NAGVMQNPRHLVRRRGQEARLRCSPMKGHSHVYWYRQLPEEGLKFMVYLQKENIIDESGMPKERFSAEFPKEGPSILRIQQVVRGDSAAYFCASSPALAGTTGELFFGEGSRLTVL.

About this clone itself: A read error may account for a junction end that differs from germline. The chain employs TRBV5-1 and TRBJ2-7; D gene unclear. CDR3 size: 12 residues. Per germline, CDR1 SGHRS and CDR2 YFSETQ. CDR3 sequence: CASSLDAQLKCF. The CDR3 DNA is TGCGCCAGCAGCTTGGATGCGCAACTTAAGTGCTTC.

This chain joins TRBV7-2 and TRBJ1-3; D is perhaps TRBD1 (5 bases). From germline, CDR1 is SGHTA and CDR2 FQGNSA. V dropped 5 bases and J dropped 2 bases, with 16 bases sitting between them. CDR3 length: 16 amino acids. The CDR3 region has the DNA TGTGCCAGCAGCCCACGGGGGGGAACAACTGGAAACACCATATATTTT. Protein: CASSPRGGTTGNTIYF.

The chain has TRBV5-5 and TRBJ2-5; unclear D gene. Germline V gene sequence: CDR1 SGHKS, CDR2 YYEKEE (reference sequence). CDR3 size: 13 residues. Trimming left V 7 bases short and J 2 bases short, with 12 bases between. CDR3 bases: TGTGCCAGCCTCTTGAGCCCTCAAGAGACCCAGTACTTC. Amino acid sequence: CASLLSPQETQYF. The entire variable domain, with the rest obtained from reference TRBV5-5 and TRBJ2-5, is as follows: DAGVTQSPTHLIKTRGQQVTLRCSPISGHKSVSWYQQVLGQGPQFIFQYYEKEERGRGNFPDRFSARQFPNYSSELNVNALLLGDSALYLCASLLSPQETQYFGPGTRLLVL.

The chain links TRBV6-5 to TRBJ1-3, with 7 bases identical to TRBD1. The CDR3 has 16 residues. The germline gives CDR1 MNHEY, CDR2 SVGAGI. The V segment lost 2 bases and the J segment 0 bases; nucleotides outside the gene matches: 4. DNA for the CDR3: TGTGCCAGCAGTTACGGACAGGCGAACTCTGGAAACACCATATATTTT. This codes for CASSYGQANSGNTIYF.

This chain joins TRBV29-1 and TRBJ2-5, with D possibly matching TRBD1 (5 bases). V lost 3 bases and J 5 bases, leaving 13 bases between the germline ends. Per the germline V gene, CDR1 is SQVTM and CDR2 is ANQGSEA. The CDR3 runs 13 residues. Here the CDR3 reads CSVDWGGDETQYF. The CDR3 region has the DNA TGCAGCGTTGATTGGGGCGGTGATGAGACCCAGTACTTC.

The chain employs TRBV7-2 and TRBJ1-1; TRBD1 is a possible D gene (6 bases). V lost 5 bases and J 0 bases, leaving 10 bases between the germline ends. Germline loops: CDR1 SGHTA, CDR2 FQGNSA. The CDR3 has 14 residues. This chain's CDR3 is CASSITGLNTEAFF. The CDR3, as DNA: TGTGCCAGCAGCATCACAGGGCTGAACACTGAAGCTTTCTTT.

The rearrangement uses TRBV15 and TRBJ1-2; D is unclear. The V gene lost 5 bases and the J gene lost 0 bases, with 10 bases spanning the gap. Germline loops: CDR1 LNHNV, CDR2 YYDKDF (reference sequence). There are 14 residues in the CDR3. DNA for the CDR3: TGTGCCACCAGCGTAGACCGGGCTAACTATGGCTACACCTTC. Its translation is CATSVDRANYGYTF. The full variable domain, its missing parts supplied by reference TRBV15 and TRBJ1-2, is DAMVIQNPRYQVTQFGKPVTLSCSQTLNHNVMYWYQQKSSQAPKLLFHYYDKDFNNEADTPDNFQSRRPNTSFCFLDIRSPGLGDTAMYLCATSVDRANYGYTFGSGTRLTVV.

Written as DNA, the CDR3 is TGTGCCAGCAGCACGGACAGGAACACTGAAGCTTTCTTT. Its translation: CASSTDRNTEAFF. The chain uses TRBV14 and TRBJ1-1; possibly TRBD1 for D (6 bases). This CDR3 is built from 13 residues. Germline CDR1 SGHDN, CDR2 FVKESK. V lost 5 bases and J 1 base, leaving 8 bases between the germline ends.

The CDR3 spells CASDGDTFYEQYF. The CDR3 DNA is TGTGCCAGCGACGGGGACACCTTCTACGAGCAGTACTTC. V is TRBV2 and J is TRBJ2-7; D is possibly TRBD1 (6 bases). Germline V CDR1 and CDR2: SNHLY, FYNNEI. The CDR3 has 13 amino acids. Trimming took 8 bases from V and 3 from J, leaving 14 bases between them.

The chain uses TRBV9 and TRBJ2-2, with D maybe TRBD2 (6 bases). From germline, CDR1 is SGDLS and CDR2 YYNGEE. The V end lost 4 bases, the J end lost 4 bases, and 17 bases lay between the germline ends. The CDR3 contains 16 residues. The chain's CDR3 is CASSSHGEAGTGELFF. The CDR3 DNA sequence: TGTGCCAGCAGCTCACATGGGGAGGCAGGCACCGGGGAGCTGTTTTTT.

This chain joins TRBV19 and TRBJ1-1; 8 bases are shared with TRBD1. CDR1 is LNHDA and CDR2 is SQIVND in the germline V gene (reference sequence). The J segment lost 5 bases and the V segment lost 3 bases, leaving 5 bases of the junction unmatched. The CDR3 extends over 14 amino acids. The DNA for the CDR3 is TGTGCCAGTAGTATGGACAGGGTGGGTACTGAAGCTTTCTTT. Its translation is CASSMDRVGTEAFF.

This rearrangement joins TRBV9 to TRBJ2-7, with D uncertain. The CDR3 is 14 amino acids. From germline, CDR1 is SGDLS and CDR2 YYNGEE. Trimming pared 0 bases from V and 6 bases from J, leaving 13 bases between. The CDR3, as DNA: TGTGCCAGCAGCGTAGATTCCGGGTATCTCGAGCAGTACTTC. Its translation is CASSVDSGYLEQYF.

This chain connects TRBV18 to TRBJ2-3, with D possibly TRBD1 on 5 matching bases. With 0 bases removed from V and 2 bases from J, the gap between germline ends came to 9 bases. CDR3 length: 15 amino acids. Germline-derived CDR1 and CDR2 are KGHSH and LQKENI. CDR3 sequence: CASSPPRASTDTQYF. CDR3 sequence (DNA): TGTGCCAGCTCACCACCCAGGGCCTCCACAGATACGCAGTATTTT.

V gene TRBV4-1 combines with J gene TRBJ1-1; D is ambiguous. The CDR3 has 15 amino acids. Germline lookup yields CDR1 MGHRA and CDR2 YSYEKL. With 0 bases removed from V and 2 bases from J, the gap between germline ends came to 10 bases. The CDR3 spells CASSQESGINTEAFF. CDR3 in DNA: TGCGCCAGCAGCCAAGAGTCCGGGATCAACACTGAAGCTTTCTTT.

This rearrangement joins TRBV7-2 to TRBJ2-7, with 9 bases aligning to TRBD1. The CDR3 has 15 residues. V dropped 5 bases and J dropped 2; count of bases not matched to a gene: 7. The germline gives CDR1 SGHTA, CDR2 FQGNSA. The CDR3 spells CASSLGTGNTYEQYF. The CDR3 DNA reads TGTGCCAGCAGCCTAGGGACAGGGAATACCTACGAGCAGTACTTC.

The J gene is TRBJ1-5, the V gene TRBV7-2; no clear D gene. Per germline, CDR1 SGHTA and CDR2 FQGNSA. Trimming stripped 7 bases from V and 5 bases from J, with 15 bases between. The CDR3 totals 14 residues. The CDR3 DNA follows: TGTGCCAGCACCCTAAGCTTCCAAGATCAGCCCCAGCATTTT. It translates to CASTLSFQDQPQHF.

The chain has TRBV9 and TRBJ2-1; weak D call: TRBD2 (5 bases). The CDR3 has 14 residues. Germline CDR1 SGDLS, CDR2 YYNGEE. V shed 4 bases and J shed 2 bases, with 10 bases lying between them. CDR3 DNA: TGTGCCAGCAGCCCCGACGGGACCTACAATGAGCAGTTCTTC. It specifies CASSPDGTYNEQFF. The full variable domain, rest sourced from reference TRBV9 and TRBJ2-1, is DSGVTQTPKHLITATGQRVTLRCSPRSGDLSVYWYQQSLDQGLQFLIQYYNGEERAKGNILERFSAQQFPDLHSELNLSSLELGDSALYFCASSPDGTYNEQFFGPGTRLTVL.

The J gene is TRBJ2-3, the V gene TRBV6-5; tentative D call: TRBD1 (5 bases). CDR1 and CDR2 from the germline V gene are MNHEY and SVGAGI. Trimming left V 0 bases short and J 6 bases short, with 7 bases between. The CDR3 spans 13 residues. This chain's CDR3 is CASSYSRADTQYF. CDR3 DNA sequence: TGTGCCAGCAGTTACTCCAGGGCCGATACGCAGTATTTT.

J is TRBJ1-4 and V is TRBV7-2; D uncertain. There are 13 residues in the CDR3. Germline V lookup: CDR1 SGHTA, CDR2 FQGNSA. The V and J ends lost 1 base and 14 bases respectively, with 14 bases between them. The CDR3 sequence is CASSLDHSRWLFF. DNA of the CDR3: TGTGCCAGCAGCTTAGATCACAGCCGCTGGCTGTTTTTT. Full variable domain (missing parts from reference TRBV7-2 and TRBJ1-4): GAGVSQSPSNKVTEKGKDVELRCDPISGHTALYWYRQSLGQGLEFLIYFQGNSAPDKSGLPSDRFSAERTGGSVSTLTIQRTQQEDSAVYLCASSLDHSRWLFFGSGTQLSVL.